The 32 T cell receptor beta chains below were found in one sample sequenced in a study of somatic mutations in cytotoxic T cells in rheumatoid arthritis. Clones were sequenced by immunoSEQ multiplex PCR, and TCRdb holds only the in-frame ones, with some missing. The sample consists of 12,000 or so clones, 75% to 90% of them appearing once. Input material: CD8+ T cells sorted from blood. The receptors shown here come from a woman aged 55 to 70 in good health.

A few counts support this clone. CDR3: CAWRLLGTGVVGYQETQYF. CDR3 coding DNA: TGTGCCTGGAGGCTCTTGGGGACAGGGGTAGTGGGGTACCAAGAGACCCAGTACTTC. The J gene is TRBJ2-5, the V gene TRBV30, with 10 bases that match TRBD1. The trim removed 3 bases at V and 0 bases at J, leaving 16 bases unmatched. CDR3 length equals 19 residues. CDR1 is GTSNPN, CDR2 SVGIG, per germline (reference sequence).

This rearrangement joins TRBV6-6 to TRBJ1-2; TRBD1 agrees at 7 bases. Trimming at V came to 11 bases and at J to 6 bases, leaving 6 bases not matched to a gene. From germline, CDR1 is MNHNY and CDR2 SVGAGI (reference sequence). This CDR3 has 11 amino acids. The CDR3 DNA is TGTGCCTCGACAGGGTTGAATGGCTACACCTTC. It codes for CASTGLNGYTF.

The chain is built from TRBV27 and TRBJ1-1; TRBD1 matches 8 bases. Germline CDR1 reads MNHEY; CDR2 reads SMNVEV (reference sequence). The CDR3 covers 14 residues. Trimming removed 5 bases from V and 4 bases from J; junction bases left unmatched: 6. CDR3 in DNA: TGTGCCAGCAGTCCCGGACAGGGAGGCACTGAAGCTTTCTTT. Translating gives CASSPGQGGTEAFF.

This rearrangement joins TRBV5-6 to TRBJ1-1, with D unresolved. Per the germline V gene, CDR1 is SGHDT and CDR2 is YYEEEE. This CDR3 has 16 residues. V was shortened by 4 bases and J by 3 bases, with 19 bases between the two germline ends. CDR3 nucleotide sequence: TGTGCCAGCAGCAACGGGAGGTGGAAGGAGCACACTGAAGCTTTCTTT. It translates to CASSNGRWKEHTEAFF.

This chain joins TRBV9 and TRBJ2-7; 10 bases are shared with TRBD1. The CDR3 totals 14 residues. V lost 7 bases, J lost 5 bases, and 9 bases stayed unmatched. Germline CDR1 SGDLS, CDR2 YYNGEE. The CDR3 DNA sequence: TGTGCCAGCGGGGACAGGGGTCCCACCGACGAGCAGTACTTC. Amino acids: CASGDRGPTDEQYF.

The chain uses TRBV7-3 and TRBJ1-2; TRBD1 agrees at 8 bases. Looked up from germline, CDR1 is SGHTA and CDR2 is FQGTGA. This CDR3 comprises 16 residues. Trimming cost V 2 bases and J 3 bases; bases outside gene matches: 8. CDR3 region: CASSLAPGGADYGYTF. The CDR3 DNA sequence: TGTGCCAGCAGCTTAGCCCCAGGGGGCGCGGACTATGGCTACACCTTC.

The rearrangement joins TRBV30 to TRBJ1-5; D perhaps matches TRBD1 (5 bases). Trimming took 0 bases from V and 0 from J, leaving 9 bases between them. The CDR3 length is 15 residues. CDR1 and CDR2 (germline): GTSNPN, SVGIG (reference sequence). The CDR3 spells CAWSVMGGSNQPQHF. The DNA for the CDR3 is TGTGCCTGGAGTGTAATGGGGGGTAGCAATCAGCCCCAGCATTTT. The variable domain in full, with the rest retrieved from reference TRBV30 and TRBJ1-5, is SQTIHQWPATLVQPVGSPLSLECTVEGTSNPNLYWYRQAAGRGLQLLFYSVGIGQISSEVPQNLSASRPQDRQFILSSKKLLLSDSGFYLCAWSVMGGSNQPQHFGDGTRLSIL.

This clone was found once. V usage is TRBV18 and J usage is TRBJ2-7; TRBD1 aligns across 7 bases. Germline V gene data show CDR1 as KGHSH and CDR2 as LQKENI. Unmatched junction bases numbered 2, after V lost 3 bases and J lost 3 bases. The CDR3 is 13 residues long. In DNA, the CDR3 is TGTGCCAGCTCACCCACAGGGGACTACGAGCAGTACTTC. It is translated as CASSPTGDYEQYF.

V usage is TRBV2 and J usage is TRBJ2-7, with unresolved D. The CDR3 loop spans 13 amino acids. V lost 3 bases and J 3 bases, leaving 9 bases between the germline ends. CDR1 SNHLY and CDR2 FYNNEI come from the germline V gene. CDR3 DNA: TGTGCCAGCAGTGAGATTAGCTACTACGAGCAGTACTTC. Protein: CASSEISYYEQYF.

As to this clone: The likely explanation is a read error, given a far larger clone one base away. The genes are TRBV6-5 and TRBJ1-5; no clear D gene. CDR3 length: 13 amino acids. CDR1 is MNHEY, CDR2 SVGAGI, per germline. V dropped 2 bases and J dropped 7 bases, with 9 bases sitting between them. The chain's CDR3 is CASSYSHRQPQHF. Written as DNA, the CDR3 is TGTGCCAGCAGTTACAGCCACCGGCAGCCCCAGCATTTT.

V gene TRBV7-6 combines with J gene TRBJ2-3; D might be TRBD1 (5 bases). The V end was cut by 5 bases, the J end by 1 base, with 10 bases between. The germline V gene has CDR1 SGHVS and CDR2 FNYEAQ. CDR3 length: 14 amino acids. CDR3 sequence reads: CASSPQGGTDTQYF. As DNA, the CDR3 is TGTGCCAGCAGCCCTCAAGGGGGCACAGATACGCAGTATTTT.

The CDR3 loop reads CASSFSYEQYF. CDR3 bases: TGTGCCAGCAGTTTCAGTTACGAGCAGTACTTC. The chain recombines TRBV28 with TRBJ2-7; no firm D call. The CDR3 is 11 amino acids. From germline, CDR1 is MDHEN and CDR2 SYDVKM. The V end was cut by 3 bases, the J end by 4 bases, with 4 bases between.

The chain combines TRBV7-6 with TRBJ2-5; D not certain. The CDR3 sequence is 13 residues long. V lost 1 base and J lost 5, with 8 bases in between. Germline V gives CDR1 SGHVS, CDR2 FNYEAQ. CDR3 region: CASSLDRSETQYF. CDR3 bases: TGTGCCAGCAGCTTAGATCGGTCGGAGACCCAGTACTTC.

The chain recombines TRBV7-3 with TRBJ2-1; the D gene is possibly TRBD1 (5 bases). This CDR3 has 15 residues. V lost 3 bases and J lost 8, with 17 bases in between. Germline CDR1 SGHTA, CDR2 FQGTGA. CDR3: CASSLIAGKGDEQFF. The CDR3 DNA is TGTGCCAGCAGCTTGATCGCAGGGAAGGGCGATGAGCAGTTCTTC. The full variable domain, with the rest looked up from reference TRBV7-3 and TRBJ2-1, is GAGVSQTPSNKVTEKGKYVELRCDPISGHTALYWYRQSLGQGPEFLIYFQGTGAADDSGLPNDRFFAVRPEGSVSTLKIQRTERGDSAVYLCASSLIAGKGDEQFFGPGTRLTVL.

The chain recombines TRBV6-1 with TRBJ2-3; maybe TRBD1 (5 bases). The CDR3 extends over 16 amino acids. V was clipped by 0 bases and J by 2 bases, with 12 bases between them. Germline assignment: CDR1 MNHNS and CDR2 SASEGT. The CDR3 spells CASSEAQGAYTDTQYF. The CDR3 DNA sequence: TGTGCCAGCAGTGAAGCTCAAGGGGCCTACACAGATACGCAGTATTTT.

The V call is TRBV6-1, the J call TRBJ1-1, with D maybe TRBD1 (5 bases). The CDR3 length is 13 residues. V was shortened by 7 bases and J by 7 bases, with 16 bases between the two germline ends. Germline CDR1 reads MNHNS; CDR2 reads SASEGT. The CDR3 sequence: CASTRNRQDEAFF. CDR3 DNA: TGTGCCAGCACTCGGAACAGGCAGGATGAAGCTTTCTTT.

The rearrangement links TRBV28 to TRBJ2-5; tentatively, D is TRBD2 (5 bases). The CDR3 has 14 residues. Trimming shortened V by 5 bases and J by 2 bases, and 12 bases separated the two germline ends. The V gene's germline CDR1 is MDHEN and CDR2 SYDVKM. The CDR3 DNA sequence: TGTGCCAGCAGTCCATATAGCGAACAAGAGACCCAGTACTTC. Amino acid sequence: CASSPYSEQETQYF.

This chain uses TRBV7-6 with TRBJ1-2; TRBD1 agrees at 7 bases. The length of the CDR3 is 15 residues. Germline V lookup: CDR1 SGHVS, CDR2 FNYEAQ. Germline trimming cut 5 bases from V and 5 bases from J; bases unmatched to any gene: 11. CDR3 protein: CASSSGEGAVYGYTF. DNA of the CDR3: TGTGCCAGCAGCAGTGGAGAGGGGGCCGTTTATGGCTACACCTTC.

The V and J genes are TRBV6-5 and TRBJ2-7; 12 bases map to TRBD1. The ends lost 5 bases at V and 4 bases at J; junction bases unmatched: 6. The CDR3 loop spans 15 amino acids. Germline V gene data show CDR1 as MNHEY and CDR2 as SVGAGI. CDR3 nucleotides: TGTGCCAGCAGTACCGGGACAGGGGGCTTGTACGAGCAGTACTTC. Its translation is CASSTGTGGLYEQYF.

This clone was recorded once. V gene TRBV7-2 combines with J gene TRBJ2-7; D gene unclear. Germline V gene data show CDR1 as SGHTA and CDR2 as FQGNSA. This CDR3 region has 15 residues. With 2 bases removed from V and 0 bases from J, the gap between germline ends came to 11 bases. The CDR3 bases are TGTGCCAGCAGCTTAAACGAGCCCGGCTCCTACGAGCAGTACTTC. Translated: CASSLNEPGSYEQYF. Full variable domain (outside the CDR3, taken from reference TRBV7-2 and TRBJ2-7): GAGVSQSPSNKVTEKGKDVELRCDPISGHTALYWYRQSLGQGLEFLIYFQGNSAPDKSGLPSDRFSAERTGGSVSTLTIQRTQQEDSAVYLCASSLNEPGSYEQYFGPGTRLTVT.

This sequence joins TRBV5-1 and TRBJ2-2, with 7 positions matching TRBD1. Germline CDR1 and CDR2: SGHRS and YFSETQ. This CDR3 contains 15 residues. The ends lost 6 bases at V and 5 bases at J; junction bases unmatched: 10. This CDR3 reads CASTDRSLGTGELFF. CDR3 DNA: TGCGCCAGCACGGACAGGTCGTTAGGGACCGGGGAGCTGTTTTTT.

For the CDR3, the DNA is TGTGCCAGCAGTCCAGGACAGGAAGAATACGGGGAGCAGTACGTC. Amino acids: CASSPGQEEYGEQYV. The rearrangement links TRBV6-1 to TRBJ2-7; TRBD1 matches 7 bases. The CDR3 totals 15 residues. V was pared by 5 bases and J by 7 bases, with 14 bases of the junction left unmatched. CDR1 is MNHNS, CDR2 SASEGT, per germline.

V gene TRBV2 combines with J gene TRBJ1-1; 8 bases line up with TRBD1. Trimming cost V 7 bases and J 6 bases; bases outside gene matches: 4. The CDR3 has 12 residues. Germline CDR1 reads SNHLY; CDR2 reads FYNNEI. The CDR3 loop reads CASIQGAPEAFF. The CDR3 DNA reads TGTGCCAGCATTCAGGGGGCCCCTGAAGCTTTCTTT. Supplemented by reference TRBV2 and TRBJ1-1, the full variable domain reads EPEVTQTPSHQVTQMGQEVILRCVPISNHLYFYWYRQILGQKVEFLVSFYNNEISEKSEIFDDQFSVERPDGSNFTLKIRSTKLEDSAMYFCASIQGAPEAFFGQGTRLTVV.

The rearrangement uses TRBV9 and TRBJ2-5, with TRBD1 as a possible D gene (6 bases). This CDR3 has 14 residues. CDR1 is SGDLS, CDR2 YYNGEE, per germline. V lost 3 bases and J 5 bases, leaving 14 bases between the germline ends. The CDR3 reads CASSATGTSETQYF. The CDR3 DNA is TGTGCCAGCAGCGCCACAGGGACGTCGGAGACCCAGTACTTC.

The chain couples TRBV29-1 to TRBJ2-2; 8 bases are shared with TRBD2. The junction had 16 bases not matched to a gene; V was cut back by 7 bases and J by 6 bases. Germline values: CDR1 SQVTM, CDR2 ANQGSEA. The CDR3 runs to 16 residues. CDR3: CSGRPPTGGRAGELFF. As DNA, the CDR3 is TGCAGCGGTCGACCACCGACGGGGGGGCGGGCCGGGGAGCTGTTTTTT.

The chain links TRBV27 to TRBJ2-1; D gene unclear. CDR1 is MNHEY, CDR2 SMNVEV, per germline (reference sequence). The CDR3 spans 15 residues. Trimming took off 6 bases at V and 4 bases at J, with 16 bases between the two ends. The CDR3 sequence is CASSPAALPYNEQFF. CDR3 sequence (DNA): TGTGCCAGCAGCCCTGCGGCTTTACCATACAATGAGCAGTTCTTC.

The CDR3 loop is CASSATGGVRETQYF. For the CDR3, the DNA is TGTGCCAGCAGCGCGACAGGGGGCGTGAGGGAGACCCAGTACTTC. The chain has TRBV9 and TRBJ2-5; 10 nucleotides agree with TRBD1. The CDR3 is 15 residues long. J lost 5 bases, V lost 3 bases, and 7 bases had no gene match. Germline CDR1 is SGDLS and CDR2 is YYNGEE.

The chain recombines TRBV30 with TRBJ2-1; 7 bases fit TRBD1. This CDR3 comprises 15 residues. Germline V CDR1 and CDR2: GTSNPN, SVGIG (reference sequence). With V trimmed by 0 bases and J by 4 bases, 6 bases remained unmatched. CDR3 sequence reads: CAWSVGRGLYNEQFF. The CDR3 nucleotides are TGTGCCTGGAGTGTAGGTAGGGGGCTGTACAATGAGCAGTTCTTC. Complete variable domain (other parts from reference TRBV30 and TRBJ2-1): SQTIHQWPATLVQPVGSPLSLECTVEGTSNPNLYWYRQAAGRGLQLLFYSVGIGQISSEVPQNLSASRPQDRQFILSSKKLLLSDSGFYLCAWSVGRGLYNEQFFGPGTRLTVL.

This clone was counted a few times. V gene TRBV6-4 combines with J gene TRBJ2-3; TRBD2 aligns across 12 bases. The CDR3 has 15 residues. The germline V gene encodes CDR1 MRHNA and CDR2 SNTAGT. The V segment lost 5 bases and the J segment 5 bases; nucleotides outside the gene matches: 5. The CDR3 here is CASSRTSGEVDTQYF. CDR3 nucleotides: TGTGCCAGCAGTAGGACTAGCGGGGAAGTAGATACGCAGTATTTT.

J is TRBJ2-5 and V is TRBV9, with D uncertain. The CDR3 covers 13 residues. Per the germline V gene, CDR1 is SGDLS and CDR2 is YYNGEE. V lost 1 base, J lost 5 bases, and 9 bases lay in between. The CDR3 bases are TGTGCCAGCAGCGTAACCGGGTACGAGACCCAGTACTTC. This encodes CASSVTGYETQYF.

The rearrangement joins TRBV5-1 to TRBJ2-1; 13 bases agree with TRBD2. The length of the CDR3 is 15 residues. Germline assignment: CDR1 SGHRS and CDR2 YFSETQ. The trim removed 1 base at V and 10 bases at J, leaving 5 bases unmatched. CDR3 region: CASSLTSGGAGEQFF. The CDR3 DNA reads as TGCGCCAGCAGCTTGACTAGCGGGGGGGCAGGAGAGCAGTTCTTC.

The J gene is TRBJ2-4, the V gene TRBV2; D possibly corresponds to TRBD2 (6 bases). Looked up from germline, CDR1 is SNHLY and CDR2 is FYNNEI. Between the trimmed V and J ends, which lost 4 bases and 10 bases, there was a span of 20 bases. This CDR3 spans 15 amino acids. Here the CDR3 reads CASSGLVAAAWIQYF. The CDR3 nucleotides are TGTGCCAGCAGTGGATTGGTAGCGGCCGCTTGGATTCAGTACTTC.